A single sample gave rise to the 6 T cell receptor beta chains below, sequenced in a study of T cell changes during pregnancy in multiple sclerosis (dated by TCRdb to between 2017 and 2020). The library relied on the immunoSEQ multiplex PCR assay. TCRdb mirrors the immuneACCESS table, restricted to in-frame sequences. Some clones are absent from its copies; in checked studies, under half trace to an unresolved V gene, and the reason for the others is unknown. The sample table holds tens of thousands of clones, of which around 93% were seen once. Clones ranked in the top ten supply 2.5% to 3.5% of the sample. Sequences were derived from CD8+ T cells from peripheral blood mononuclear cells, sampled in the second trimester of pregnancy. The receptors were sampled from a female donor with multiple sclerosis, enrolled in a pregnancy study.

The chain uses TRBV15 and TRBJ1-5; D might be TRBD1 (5 bases). V lost 1 base and J 7 bases, leaving 11 bases between the germline ends. Germline CDR1 LNHNV, CDR2 YYDKDF (reference sequence). This CDR3 contains 14 residues. This CDR3 is CATSRVRGIQPQHF. DNA for the CDR3: TGTGCCACCAGCAGAGTCCGGGGGATCCAGCCCCAGCATTTT.

The genes are TRBV6-5 and TRBJ1-1; D gene uncertain. V was pared by 10 bases and J by 1 base, with 10 bases between. The CDR3 is 12 residues long. In germline, CDR1 is MNHEY, CDR2 SVGAGI. In DNA, the CDR3 is TGTGCCACCTCGGGAGGGAACACTGAAGCTTTCTTT. This encodes CATSGGNTEAFF.

The chain uses TRBV27 and TRBJ2-3, with 10 nucleotides matching TRBD2. J gave up 3 bases and V 2 bases, and 8 bases lay outside the gene matches. CDR1 MNHEY and CDR2 SMNVEV come from the germline V gene (reference sequence). The CDR3 has 17 residues. The CDR3 nucleotides read TGTGCCAGCAGTTTAGGCCTAGCGGGAGCGGGGACAGATACGCAGTATTTT. It is translated as CASSLGLAGAGTDTQYF.

V usage is TRBV11-1 and J usage is TRBJ2-3; D unclear. This CDR3 contains 15 residues. Trimming took off 4 bases at V and 1 base at J, with 12 bases between the two ends. From germline, CDR1 is SGHAT and CDR2 FQDESV (reference sequence). The CDR3 DNA is TGTGCCAGCAGCTCAGAGGAGTACCGCACAGATACGCAGTATTTT. It codes for CASSSEEYRTDTQYF.

This clone showed up just a few times. The chain links TRBV5-1 to TRBJ1-1; D remains ambiguous. The CDR3 runs 13 residues. Trimming removed 0 bases from V and 1 base from J, with 4 bases in between. Germline-derived CDR1 and CDR2 are SGHRS and YFSETQ. This CDR3 is CASSLGANTEAFF. CDR3 nucleotide sequence: TGCGCCAGCAGCTTGGGCGCGAACACTGAAGCTTTCTTT.

This clone was detected once. The chain recombines TRBV5-1 with TRBJ2-5; D might be TRBD1 (5 bases). The CDR3 is 19 residues long. V lost 1 base and J lost 1, with 23 bases in between. Germline assignment: CDR1 SGHRS and CDR2 YFSETQ. The DNA of the CDR3 is TGCGCCAGCAGCTTGAGTCAAAGGGGCCCAATGTTCACCCAAGAGACCCAGTACTTC. It encodes CASSLSQRGPMFTQETQYF.